This T cell receptor beta chain was captured in a study of T cells in Graves' hyperthyroidism and ophthalmopathy. TCR beta CDR3 regions were amplified from RNA transcripts. Carried out on the TCR CDR3, a first-round RT-PCR used the HTBI primer set. TCRdb re-called the multiplex PCR reads with MiXCR, one entry per CDR3 protein. The sample has about 200,000 distinct CDR3 sequences; about 17% are singletons. In germline, CDR1 is SGHVS, CDR2 FQNEAQ. With V trimmed by 5 bases and J by 6 bases, 8 bases remained unmatched. The CDR3 has 14 residues. The chain is built from TRBV7-8 and TRBJ1-2; 8 bases are shared with TRBD1. This receptor was obtained from a man in his forties with Graves' hyperthyroidism. Sequenced: blood. Here the CDR3 reads CASSPQGANHGYTF. In nucleotides, the CDR3 is TGTGCCAGCAGCCCCCAGGGGGCCAATCATGGCTACACCTTC.